A selection of T cell receptor beta chains follows, all from one sample in a study of Tregs in tolerant kidney transplant recipients. Which antigens these TCRs recognize remains unknown. The data were produced by immunoSEQ multiplex PCR, yet TCRdb's version contains in-frame clones alone and is incomplete. This sample has about 8,600 clones, with about half found just once. Material for sequencing was CD4+ T cells from blood cultured with allogeneic cells. The origin of the receptors is a human donor in good health. The CDR3 runs from the conserved cysteine through the conserved F or W. D genes are given only for firm matches. Only some rows state a clone size, as once, few, many or a class for expanded clones.

CDR3: CASSIGSGGYTF
DNA: TGTGCCAGTAGTATAGGGAGCGGCGGCTACACCTTC
V: TRBV19
size: NA
D: NA
J: TRBJ1-2

CDR3: CASSLRVSGYTF
DNA: TGTGCCAGCAGCTTAAGGGTTTCTGGCTACACCTTC
V: TRBV5-4
size: NA
D: NA
J: TRBJ1-2

CDR3: CASSLGGGEAFF
DNA: TGTGCCAGCAGCTTAGGTGGGGGTGAAGCTTTCTTT
V: TRBV7-9
size: few
D: NA
J: TRBJ1-1

CDR3: CASSLATGGSYGYTF
DNA: TGTGCCAGCAGCTTAGCAACAGGGGGCAGCTATGGCTACACCTTC
V: TRBV7-9
size: NA
D: TRBD1
J: TRBJ1-2

CDR3: CASSLQGNYGYTF
DNA: TGTGCCAGCAGTCTACAGGGGAACTATGGCTACACCTTC
V: TRBV6-5
size: NA
D: TRBD1
J: TRBJ1-2

CDR3: CASSQGLAGGPSRNIQYF
DNA: TGCGCCAGCAGCCAGGGACTAGCGGGAGGGCCCTCGCGCAACATTCAGTACTTC
V: TRBV4-1
size: medium-sized
D: TRBD2
J: TRBJ2-4

CDR3: CASRLAGGSYNEQFF
DNA: TGTGCCAGCAGGTTAGCGGGAGGGTCCTACAATGAGCAGTTCTTC
V: TRBV4-2
size: NA
D: TRBD2
J: TRBJ2-1

CDR3: CASSSGQPATNEKLFF
DNA: TGTGCCAGCAGCTCCGGACAGCCTGCAACTAATGAAAAACTGTTTTTT
V: TRBV7-9
size: NA
D: NA
J: TRBJ1-4

CDR3: CASSPLLAGVSPLDTQYF
DNA: TGTGCCAGCTCACCACTACTAGCGGGGGTATCGCCGTTAGATACGCAGTATTTT
V: TRBV18
size: NA
D: TRBD2
J: TRBJ2-3

CDR3: CASSLREKLFF
DNA: TGTGCCAGCAGTTTGCGCGAAAAACTGTTTTTT
V: TRBV2
size: once
D: NA
J: TRBJ1-4

CDR3: CASSGQVANYGYTF
DNA: TGTGCCAGCAGCGGACAGGTCGCTAACTATGGCTACACCTTC
V: TRBV6-1
size: NA
D: TRBD1
J: TRBJ1-2

CDR3: CASSPPGPGNQPQHF
DNA: TGTGCCAGTAGTCCTCCGGGACCCGGAAATCAGCCCCAGCATTTT
V: TRBV19
size: NA
D: NA
J: TRBJ1-5

CDR3: CASSGQQTYGYTF
DNA: TGTGCCAGCAGTGGACAGCAAACCTATGGCTACACCTTC
V: TRBV6-5
size: NA
D: NA
J: TRBJ1-2

CDR3: CASSQVRQPEQYF
DNA: TGTGCCAGCAGCCAGGTTAGGCAGCCCGAGCAGTACTTC
V: TRBV5-8
size: NA
D: NA
J: TRBJ2-7

CDR3: CSATTHYEQYF
DNA: TGCAGCGCCACTACACACTACGAGCAGTACTTC
V: TRBV29-1
size: NA
D: NA
J: TRBJ2-7

CDR3: CASSQDRQGRGTQYF
DNA: TGTGCCAGCAGCCAAGATCGGCAGGGTCGGGGTACGCAGTATTTT
V: TRBV14
size: NA
D: NA
J: TRBJ2-3

CDR3: CASSGDRGGYGYTF
DNA: TGCGCCAGCAGCGGAGACAGGGGCGGCTATGGCTACACCTTC
V: TRBV5-1
size: NA
D: TRBD1
J: TRBJ1-2

CDR3: CASSPPQGRFGTEAFF
DNA: TGTGCCAGCAGCCCGCCCCAGGGGAGGTTCGGCACTGAAGCTTTCTTT
V: TRBV5-4
size: medium-sized
D: NA
J: TRBJ1-1

CDR3: CASTRPAVYNEQFF
DNA: TGTGCCAGCACCCGTCCGGCGGTATACAATGAGCAGTTCTTC
V: TRBV28
size: NA
D: NA
J: TRBJ2-1

CDR3: CASSSGQGFSGELFF
DNA: TGTGCCAGCAGCTCTGGACAGGGGTTTTCCGGGGAGCTGTTTTTT
V: TRBV7-2
size: few
D: TRBD1
J: TRBJ2-2

CDR3: CASSRVGGPSTDTQYF
DNA: TGCGCCAGCAGCCGGGTGGGGGGGCCTAGCACAGATACGCAGTATTTT
V: TRBV4-1
size: few
D: NA
J: TRBJ2-3

CDR3: CASRDRGNYGYTF
DNA: TGTGCCAGTAGGGACAGGGGGAACTATGGCTACACCTTC
V: TRBV19
size: medium-sized
D: TRBD1
J: TRBJ1-2

CDR3: CASSAHGGSYEQYF
DNA: TGTGCCAGCAGCGCTCACGGGGGGAGTTACGAGCAGTACTTC
V: TRBV7-2
size: NA
D: TRBD2
J: TRBJ2-7

CDR3: CASSEQGAFSGNTIYF
DNA: TGTGCCAGCAGTGAACAGGGGGCGTTCTCTGGAAACACCATATATTTT
V: TRBV2
size: medium-sized
D: TRBD1
J: TRBJ1-3

CDR3: CASSYGQGVETQYF
DNA: TGTGCCAGCAGCTACGGACAGGGAGTGGAGACCCAGTACTTC
V: TRBV11-2
size: NA
D: TRBD1
J: TRBJ2-5

CDR3: CASTHLKPYSGELFF
DNA: TGTGCCAGCACCCACCTCAAACCTTACTCCGGGGAGCTGTTTTTT
V: TRBV11-3
size: NA
D: NA
J: TRBJ2-2

CDR3: CASSLRRANSPLHF
DNA: TGTGCCAGCAGCTTACGCAGGGCAAATTCACCCCTCCACTTT
V: TRBV7-3
size: NA
D: NA
J: TRBJ1-6

CDR3: CASSLGPPGGAKEETQYF
DNA: TGCGCCAGCAGCTTAGGGCCCCCGGGGGGCGCAAAAGAAGAGACCCAGTACTTC
V: TRBV5-1
size: few
D: NA
J: TRBJ2-5

CDR3: CASSSTSGTVPGELFF
DNA: TGTGCCAGCAGCTCGACTAGCGGGACGGTTCCCGGGGAGCTGTTTTTT
V: TRBV5-4
size: medium-sized
D: TRBD2
J: TRBJ2-2

CDR3: CASSPRGLAGGNREQFF
DNA: TGTGCCAGCAGCCCGAGGGGACTAGCGGGGGGTAACAGGGAGCAGTTCTTC
V: TRBV7-2
size: few
D: TRBD2
J: TRBJ2-1

CDR3: CASSGPDSVDTQYF
DNA: TGTGCCAGCAGCGGCCCAGACAGCGTGGATACGCAGTATTTT
V: TRBV9
size: few
D: NA
J: TRBJ2-3

CDR3: CASSLDLPGHQYF
DNA: TGTGCCAGCAGCTTAGATCTGCCAGGGCACCAGTATTTT
V: TRBV7-2
size: few
D: NA
J: TRBJ2-3

CDR3: CASSLGTRPYF
DNA: TGTGCCAGCAGCTTAGGCACTAGACCGTACTTC
V: TRBV7-2
size: few
D: NA
J: TRBJ2-7

CDR3: CATRRRGRHGTQYF
DNA: TGTGCCACCAGGAGGAGGGGGCGCCACGGGACCCAGTACTTC
V: TRBV6-5
size: NA
D: NA
J: TRBJ2-5

CDR3: CASSLAAGFAETQYF
DNA: TGTGCCAGCAGCTTAGCGGCCGGGTTTGCAGAGACCCAGTACTTC
V: TRBV7-9
size: NA
D: NA
J: TRBJ2-5

CDR3: CASSWTSGKYEQYF
DNA: TGTGCCAGCAGTTGGACTAGCGGGAAGTACGAGCAGTACTTC
V: TRBV6-6
size: NA
D: TRBD2
J: TRBJ2-7

CDR3: CAIRGQGLGGYTF
DNA: TGTGCCATCAGGGGACAGGGATTGGGTGGCTACACCTTC
V: TRBV10-3
size: NA
D: TRBD1
J: TRBJ1-2

CDR3: CSVAGDGQNAFF
DNA: TGCAGCGTTGCGGGGGACGGACAAAATGCTTTCTTT
V: TRBV29-1
size: NA
D: NA
J: TRBJ1-1

CDR3: CASTGGLAGGCRVTQYF
DNA: TGTGCCAGCACCGGTGGACTAGCGGGAGGGTGTCGTGTTACGCAGTATTTT
V: TRBV9
size: NA
D: TRBD2
J: TRBJ2-3

CDR3: CATSRDRQGWQPQHF
DNA: TGTGCCACCAGCAGAGATAGGCAGGGATGGCAGCCCCAGCATTTT
V: TRBV15
size: NA
D: NA
J: TRBJ1-5

CDR3: CASPGTSLSYEQYF
DNA: TGTGCCAGCCCCGGGACTAGCTTATCCTACGAGCAGTACTTC
V: TRBV7-2
size: NA
D: TRBD2
J: TRBJ2-7

CDR3: CASSIEASGRSEQFF
DNA: TGTGCCAGTAGTATAGAGGCTAGCGGGAGATCCGAGCAGTTCTTC
V: TRBV19
size: NA
D: TRBD2
J: TRBJ2-1

CDR3: CASSHLDRRNTEAFF
DNA: TGCGCCAGCAGCCACCTAGACAGGAGGAACACTGAAGCTTTCTTT
V: TRBV4-3
size: NA
D: NA
J: TRBJ1-1

CDR3: CASSIRTPGMGKNIQYF
DNA: TGTGCCAGTAGTATCCGGACACCCGGGATGGGCAAAAACATTCAGTACTTC
V: TRBV19
size: few
D: NA
J: TRBJ2-4

CDR3: CASSRGGTEAFF
DNA: TGTGCCAGCAGCAGAGGGGGCACTGAAGCTTTCTTT
V: TRBV6-5
size: few
D: NA
J: TRBJ1-1

CDR3: CASSYRTSGGGWTQYF
DNA: TGTGCCAGCAGCTACCGGACTAGCGGGGGGGGTTGGACCCAGTACTTC
V: TRBV7-2
size: once
D: TRBD2
J: TRBJ2-5

CDR3: CASTARGSSYEQYF
DNA: TGTGCCAGCACTGCCCGCGGGAGCTCCTACGAGCAGTACTTC
V: TRBV4-2
size: NA
D: TRBD2
J: TRBJ2-7

CDR3: CAWGEQSSYNSPLHF
DNA: TGTGCCTGGGGCGAACAGAGCTCCTATAATTCACCCCTCCACTTT
V: TRBV30
size: NA
D: NA
J: TRBJ1-6

CDR3: CASSLAAGELFF
DNA: TGTGCCAGCAGTCTAGCGGCCGGGGAGCTGTTTTTT
V: TRBV6-5
size: medium-sized
D: TRBD2
J: TRBJ2-2

CDR3: CASSLATGELFF
DNA: TGTGCCAGCAGTCTAGCCACCGGGGAGCTGTTTTTT
V: TRBV10-3
size: NA
D: NA
J: TRBJ2-2

CDR3: CASNYGVAEQYF
DNA: TGTGCCAGCAATTACGGGGTGGCCGAGCAGTACTTC
V: TRBV6-1
size: NA
D: NA
J: TRBJ2-7

CDR3: CASSFRMGEVGYTF
DNA: TGTGCCAGCAGCTTTAGAATGGGGGAGGTAGGCTACACCTTC
V: TRBV4-2
size: once
D: NA
J: TRBJ1-2

CDR3: CASSLEASGTQYF
DNA: TGTGCCAGCAGCTTAGAGGCTAGCGGGACCCAGTACTTC
V: TRBV11-2
size: NA
D: TRBD2
J: TRBJ2-5

CDR3: CASSLKARGATYNEQFF
DNA: TGTGCCAGCAGCTTAAAGGCGCGGGGGGCAACCTACAATGAGCAGTTCTTC
V: TRBV7-3
size: few
D: TRBD2
J: TRBJ2-1

CDR3: CAWSRTRLYNEQFF
DNA: TGTGCCTGGAGTCGAACTAGACTCTACAATGAGCAGTTCTTC
V: TRBV30
size: NA
D: NA
J: TRBJ2-1